The 32 T cell receptor beta chains listed next were all sequenced from one sample in a study of tumor-infiltrating lymphocytes in primary liver carcinoma. The authors took blood RNA from unsorted whole blood and also extracted germline DNA. A constant-region primer served to make TCR beta cDNA from about 0.45 ug total RNA. Modified slightly, ARM-PCR produced TCR beta libraries over three nested multiplex PCR rounds. Use of TRBV1-TRBV30 forward primers with a C-beta reverse primer characterized the first two PCR rounds, which lasted nine to eleven cycles each. TCRdb used MiXCR to reprocess the multiplex PCR reads, holding one entry per CDR3 protein. Among 300,000 to 400,000 distinct CDR3 sequences listed, 65% were seen once. What was sequenced was peripheral blood. The receptors were sampled from a man aged 35 to 55 with primary liver carcinoma and hepatitis B virus infection.

On this clonotype: The junction departs from the called germline gene at one end, perhaps through a read error. The chain links TRBV11-2 to TRBJ2-2; D possibly corresponds to TRBD2 (6 bases). This CDR3 is built from 18 residues. Germline V gives CDR1 SGHAT, CDR2 FQNNGV. The CDR3 nucleotides read TGTGCCAGCAGCACACGGGACTCGAAACACGGAAACACCGGGAAGCTGTTTTTT. It is translated as CASSTRDSKHGNTGKLFF.

The chain couples TRBV29-1 to TRBJ1-2; no definite D call. CDR1 and CDR2 from the germline V gene are SQVTM and ANQGSEA. This CDR3 has 12 residues. CDR3 amino acids: CGCEERHYGYTF. The CDR3 DNA follows: TGCGGCTGTGAGGAGCGGCACTATGGCTACACCTTC.

This clonotype was recorded at least ten times. The rearrangement uses TRBV11-2 and TRBJ2-3, with D uncertain. The CDR3 has 14 amino acids. Trimming removed 1 base from V and 4 bases from J, with 9 bases in between. Germline CDR1 is SGHAT and CDR2 is FQNNGV. The CDR3 sequence is CASSLGSVSDTQYF. The CDR3 coding sequence is TGTGCCAGCAGCTTAGGGTCAGTGTCAGATACGCAGTATTTT.

This clonotype came up many times. The chain has TRBV6-2 or TRBV6-3 and TRBJ1-1; D remains ambiguous. The CDR3 has 12 residues. Germline CDR1 and CDR2: MNHEY and SVGEGT. Trimming left V 7 bases short and J 11 bases short, with 17 bases between. CDR3 DNA: TGTGCCAGCACCTCAAGCTACAGCGCCGCTTTCTTT. This translates into CASTSSYSAAFF.

CDR3 region: CASSEQGFGNTIYF. The CDR3 DNA follows: TGCGCCAGCAGTGAGCAGGGGTTCGGAAACACCATATATTTT. V is TRBV10-1 and J is TRBJ1-3; D may be TRBD1 (6 bases). Germline CDR1 is WNHNN and CDR2 is SYGVQD (reference sequence). V lost 2 bases and J lost 4, with 9 bases in between. CDR3 length: 14 residues.

Comment on this clonotype: This may be a read error, as it is one base from a much larger clone. The rearrangement joins TRBV29-1 to TRBJ1-2; D remains ambiguous. The CDR3 contains 11 residues. Per germline, CDR1 SQVTM and CDR2 ANQGSEA. In nucleotides, the CDR3 is TGCAGCGTTGGGAGTAACAATGGCTACACCTTC. Translation gives CSVGSNNGYTF.

At least ten counts were recorded for this clonotype. V usage is TRBV5-5 and J usage is TRBJ2-7; no clear D gene. There are 13 residues in the CDR3. The germline gives CDR1 SGHKS, CDR2 YYEKEE (reference sequence). Deletions cut 0 bases from V and 2 bases from J, with 6 bases between. Written as DNA, the CDR3 is TGTGCCAGCAGCTTGGCAGGCACCTACGAGCAGTACTTC. Protein sequence: CASSLAGTYEQYF.

Turning to this clonotype: This CDR3 fails to terminate in the conserved phenylalanine or tryptophan, so it likely reflects a read error. V and J are TRBV11-2 and TRBJ2-3; 9 bases are a match to TRBD2. The CDR3 is made up of 17 amino acids. Germline CDR1 reads SGHAT; CDR2 reads FQNNGV. V lost 7 bases and J lost 4; bases outside the gene matches: 15. The CDR3: CASTEQVYSGSSDTQYL. The CDR3 bases are TGTGCCAGCACCGAACAGGTTTATAGCGGGAGCTCAGATACGCAGTATTTG.

V is TRBV19 and J is TRBJ2-1; 7 bases match TRBD2. The junction had 15 bases not matched to a gene; V was cut back by 7 bases and J by 3 bases. The CDR3 sequence is 17 residues long. Germline V CDR1 and CDR2: LNHDA, SQIVND (reference sequence). DNA for the CDR3: TGTGCCAGTATGGCATCTTCGGCCGCTAGCGGCTACAATGAGCAGTTCTTC. This encodes CASMASSAASGYNEQFF.

Note on this clonotype: A much larger clone sits a single nucleotide away, making a read error possible. The J gene is TRBJ2-3, the V gene TRBV10-3, with D possibly matching TRBD2 (5 bases). The CDR3 length is 12 residues. Germline loops: CDR1 ENHRY, CDR2 SYGVKD. The CDR3 DNA sequence: TGTGCCACCGGGATCGGCACAGATACGCGGTATTTT. Its translation: CATGIGTDTRYF.

V and J are TRBV28 and TRBJ1-5, with no clear D. CDR3 size: 13 residues. V was shortened by 3 bases and J by 7 bases, with 10 bases between the two germline ends. CDR1 is MDHEN and CDR2 is SYDVKM in the germline V gene. The DNA for the CDR3 is TGTGCCAGCAGTTTTGAGAGCAGGCAGCCCCAGCATTTT. Protein product: CASSFESRQPQHF.

A single count supports this clonotype. Germline and junction disagree at one end, which may indicate a read error. This chain links TRBV11-3 with TRBJ2-7; the D gene is possibly TRBD2 (5 bases). The germline V gene encodes CDR1 SGHNT and CDR2 YENEEA. This CDR3 contains 14 residues. The CDR3 nucleotides read TGTGCCATCAGCTTAAGACCGGGGTCCCGCGAGCAGTACTTC. This encodes CAISLRPGSREQYF.

With regard to this clonotype: Possible read error: a much larger clone is one base away. The genes are TRBV6-1 and TRBJ1-1, with 10 nucleotides matching TRBD1. Germline CDR1 reads MNHNS; CDR2 reads SASEGT. The CDR3 totals 14 residues. CDR3 in DNA: TGTGCCAGCATGAGGGGACAGGGGAACACTAAAGCTTTCTTT. This encodes CASMRGQGNTKAFF.

A note on this clonotype: Germline is not matched at one junction end, which may reflect a read error. The chain joins TRBV12-3 or TRBV12-4 to TRBJ2-7; tentatively, D is TRBD2 (7 bases). This CDR3 is 17 amino acids long. CDR3 nucleotides: TGTGTCAGCAGTTTAGAATCGTGGGAGGGGGTAAGATACGAGCAGTACTTC. Translating it yields CVSSLESWEGVRYEQYF.

In the case of this clonotype: A much more abundant neighbour one base away suggests this may be a read error. The chain employs TRBV29-1 and TRBJ2-7; the match to TRBD2 covers 10 bases. The CDR3 length is 11 residues. The germline CDR1 and CDR2 sequences are SQVTM and ANQGSEA. In DNA, the CDR3 is TGCAGCGTTGACCTAGCGGGAGCCCCACACTTC. This encodes CSVDLAGAPHF.

V usage is TRBV24-1 and J usage is TRBJ2-2, with D possibly being TRBD2 (6 bases). Germline CDR1 reads KGHDR; CDR2 reads SFDVKD. Trimming took off 5 bases at V and 4 bases at J, with 13 bases between the two ends. The CDR3 has 15 residues. CDR3 DNA: TGTGCCACCAGTGTAGAAGTCGGGGGCACCGGGGAGCTGTTTTTT. Residues: CATSVEVGGTGELFF.

As concerns this clonotype: This could be a read error, since a much larger clone is one nucleotide away. This CDR3 is missing its conserved last phenylalanine or tryptophan, likely due to a read error. This rearrangement joins TRBV6-5 to TRBJ1-1; 11 nucleotides line up with TRBD1. J was trimmed by 7 bases and V by 6 bases; bases with no gene match: 10. Germline CDR1 reads MNHEY; CDR2 reads SVGAGI. This CDR3 spans 15 amino acids. DNA for the CDR3: TGTGCCAGCAGACCGGACAGGGGGCGAACAGTTGAAGCTTTCTGT. This codes for CASRPDRGRTVEAFC.

About this clonotype: Compared with germline, one end of the junction differs, possibly owing to a read error. This sequence joins TRBV12-3 or TRBV12-4 and TRBJ1-2, with a possible D match to TRBD1 (5 bases). This CDR3 is 11 amino acids long. CDR3 amino acids: CASCFQGGYAF. In DNA form, the CDR3 reads TGTGCCAGCTGTTTCCAGGGAGGCTACGCCTTC.

Worth noting for this clonotype: An end of the junction differs from the germline gene, which may be a read error. This chain joins TRBV5-6 and TRBJ2-5; 8 bases agree with TRBD1. The germline CDR1 and CDR2 sequences are SGHDT and YYEEEE. The CDR3 has 14 residues. The chain's CDR3 is CACSTGQGQETQYF. The CDR3 nucleotides are TGTGCCTGCAGCACAGGACAGGGACAAGAGACCCAGTACTTC.

V usage is TRBV6-2 or TRBV6-3 and J usage is TRBJ2-2, with 7 nucleotides matching TRBD2. CDR1 is MNHEY, CDR2 SVGEGT, per germline. The CDR3 has 16 residues. V lost 6 bases and J lost 6; bases outside the gene matches: 13. CDR3 loop: CASSLLGGSSPGELFF. In DNA, the CDR3 is TGTGCCAGCAGCCTTCTGGGCGGGAGTAGCCCCGGGGAGCTGTTTTTT.

Turning to this clonotype: Being one base from a much bigger clone, this may be a read error. The chain has TRBV5-4 and TRBJ2-7; possible D gene TRBD1, 6 bases. Trimming removed 3 bases at V and 7 bases at J, with 20 bases between. Germline lookup yields CDR1 SGHNT and CDR2 YYREEE (reference sequence). This CDR3 is built from 15 residues. The CDR3 loop is CASSSSRVTGSEQYF. The DNA for the CDR3 is TGTGCCAGCAGCTCCTCCCGAGTGACAGGTAGTGAGCAGTACTTC.

To note about this clonotype: A much larger clone lies a single base off, so this may be a read error. V gene TRBV29-1 combines with J gene TRBJ1-2; no reliable D call. Germline V CDR1 and CDR2: SQVTM, ANQGSEA. CDR3 length: 13 amino acids. Here the CDR3 reads CSVLRQGSGGCTF. The CDR3 nucleotides are TGCAGCGTACTACGACAAGGATCGGGCGGCTGCACCTTC.

The chain has TRBV6-1 and TRBJ1-5; D not certain. The CDR3 length is 14 residues. V lost 8 bases to trimming and J lost 2 bases, with 13 bases between them. The germline gives CDR1 MNHNS, CDR2 SASEGT. CDR3 protein: CASGKAIGNQPQHF. The CDR3 DNA reads as TGTGCCAGCGGTAAAGCAATAGGCAATCAGCCCCAGCATTTT.

About this clonotype: Sequence at one end of the junction differs from germline and may be a read error. The rearrangement links TRBV7-9 to TRBJ2-1, with TRBD2 matching 9 bases. The CDR3 length is 14 residues. Looked up from germline, CDR1 is SEHNR and CDR2 is FQNEAQ (reference sequence). The CDR3 protein is CASSSSGTGNELIF. As DNA, the CDR3 is TGTGCCAGCAGTTCTAGCGGGACGGGTAATGAGCTGATCTTC.

This clonotype was detected ten times or more. This chain uses TRBV12-3 or TRBV12-4 with TRBJ2-7; D tentatively reads TRBD1 or TRBD2 (5 bases each). CDR3 length: 14 residues. Trimming left V 7 bases short and J 1 base short, with 14 bases between. The CDR3 region has the DNA TGTGCCAGCACTTCTCACTGGGGGTCCTACGAGCAGTACTTC. Translating gives CASTSHWGSYEQYF.

About this clonotype: At one of its ends the junction is not consistent with the germline gene, which may arise from a read error. This chain joins TRBV11-3 and TRBJ2-1, with 8 bases fitting TRBD2. Germline CDR1 is SGHNT and CDR2 is YENEEA. This CDR3 region has 15 residues. This CDR3 is CASSPTGLVNGEHFF. The CDR3, as DNA: TGTGCCAGCAGCCCCACGGGACTAGTTAATGGTGAGCACTTCTTC.

With regard to this clonotype: A read error is possible here, since a much larger clone lies one base away. The gene calls are TRBV6-1 and TRBJ2-1; TRBD2 might be the D (6 bases). V was shortened by 4 bases and J by 1 base, with 8 bases between the two germline ends. Germline-derived CDR1 and CDR2 are MNHNS and SASEGT. The CDR3 is 14 amino acids. CDR3 loop: CASSGGTSYNEQFF. As DNA, the CDR3 is TGTGCCAGCAGTGGCGGGACTTCCTACAATGAGCAGTTCTTC.

Regarding this clonotype: A single base separates this from a much larger clone, so it may be a read error. The chain is built from TRBV6-2 or TRBV6-3 and TRBJ2-4; 8 bases align to TRBD2. Germline CDR1 reads MNHEY; CDR2 reads SVGEGT. The CDR3 extends over 15 amino acids. Losses at the gene ends were 4 bases for V and 7 bases for J; bases not matched to a gene: 9. The CDR3 DNA follows: TGTGCCAGCAGTTTCTCGGCGGGACTAGGTAACATTCAGTACTTC. It yields the protein CASSFSAGLGNIQYF.

On this clonotype: This may come from a read error, since a much larger clone is one base off. V and J are TRBV4-1 and TRBJ2-6; tentatively, D is TRBD2 (6 bases). The CDR3 runs to 15 residues. The germline CDR1 and CDR2 sequences are MGHRA and YSYEKL. In DNA, the CDR3 is TGCGCCAGCAGCCCGCAAGGGACTGGGGCCAACATCCTGACTTTC. Translation: CASSPQGTGANILTF.

V gene TRBV21-1 combines with J gene TRBJ2-3; TRBD2, the D gene given by the table, was not confirmed from the DNA. TRBV21-1 is designated a pseudogene. This CDR3 spans 18 amino acids. Here the CDR3 DNA reads TGTGCCAGCAGCACCCAACCCAAGCGGGAGGGAGACACAGATACGCAGTATTTT. It encodes CASSTQPKREGDTDTQYF.

About this clonotype: At one end, the junction sequence differs from germline, possibly due to a read error. The rearrangement joins TRBV5-6 to TRBJ2-1; perhaps TRBD1 as D (8 bases). Germline CDR1 SGHDT, CDR2 YYEEEE. This CDR3 comprises 14 residues. The CDR3 DNA follows: TGTGGCAGCAGCGAACAGGGGGGGGACAATGAGCAGTTCTTC. It encodes CGSSEQGGDNEQFF.

The genes are TRBV10-1 and TRBJ2-3; TRBD2 matches at 10 bases. V trimming: 0 bases; J trimming: 4 bases; junction bases outside the gene matches: 4. CDR3 length equals 16 residues. CDR1 is WNHNN, CDR2 SYGVQD, per germline (reference sequence). CDR3 sequence: CASSESISGRSDTQYF. For the CDR3, the DNA is TGCGCCAGCAGTGAGTCAATTAGCGGGAGGTCAGATACGCAGTATTTT.